Listed here is a single TCR beta chain. Its antigen is unknown. A junction boundary mismatches the germline segment, possibly from a read error. From the cysteine up to the phenylalanine, the CDR3 has a length of 13 residues. Solely the CDR3 DNA is kept, with 39 bases framed from the first base. For CDR1 and CDR2, the germline V gene lists WSHSY and SAAADI. A constant-region primer and ProtoScript II reverse transcriptase were used to reverse-transcribe TCRbeta-specific cDNA from about 530 ng total RNA. The TCRbeta libraries were prepared through three rounds of nested multiplex PCR following a slightly modified ARM-PCR procedure. The first two PCR rounds used multiplex TRBV1-TRBV30 forward primers with a Cbeta reverse primer, each for about 10 cycles. Sample barcodes and Illumina adapters were added in a final 25-cycle PCR using Deep VentR polymerase. Before sequencing, amplicons between 200 and 500 bp were purified from gel using a QIAquick gel extraction kit. TCRbeta amplicons were sequenced on an Illumina HiSeq 2500 with 250-bp paired-end reads. For the original study's pipeline: Trimmomatic v0.33 was used to quality-trim the reads, and FLASH v1.2.11 was used to merge paired reads so that full CDR3 sequences could be recovered. V, D and J germline segments were assigned to the rearranged TCRbeta sequences using MiGEC v1.2.1b. Clonotype statistics and Shannon-Wiener diversity indices were calculated with VDJtools v1.0.0. To reduce sampling bias, subsequent analyses other than the diversity analysis used only the 250 most abundant clonotypes in each sample. Using fastp trimming at Q25 and MiXCR clonotype assembly, TCRdb reanalyzed the public sequencing data and kept in-frame beta chains. CDR3 protein sequences are deduplicated, and each keeps its most common genes and DNA. The V and J calls shown here were made by TCRdb, not taken from the authors' results. The sample yields 75,000 to 80,000 distinct CDR3 sequences; approximately 62% were counted once. The leading ten clones occupy less than 30% of the sample.

Total RNA and DNA were co-extracted from roughly 18-30 mg of bulk tissue with the AllPrep DNA/RNA mini kit, without cell sorting. Surgical resection was performed in China between late 2015 and early 2016 on roughly 5 patients with histopathologically diagnosed primary liver carcinoma. Patients had chronic HBV infection and were treatment-naive at sampling. Fresh tumor and adjacent tissue pieces were bisected, with one half stored in RNAlater at -80 degrees C and the other half sent for histology. This sample was taken from a study of tumor-infiltrating lymphocytes in primary liver carcinoma (dated by TCRdb to the late 2010s). About the full investigation: Of the five patients, three men and two women aged 30 to 69 years, four had hepatocellular carcinoma and one had combined HCC and intrahepatic cholangiocarcinoma. Roughly 3.65 to 8 million productive TCRbeta reads were obtained per sample, and no significant difference in read depth was found between tissue types. Tumors of the five patients were stage T1-T3 N0M0 with maximum diameters of about 4.2 to 10 cm. TCRbeta repertoire sequencing covered 35 or so specimens from 5 patients: about 25 tumor regions, 5 adjacent noncancerous liver tissues and 5 peripheral blood samples. Reproducibility between technical replicate repertoires was high, with correlation coefficients above 0.95 and mean shared-clone rates roughly 0.87. TCRbeta repertoire sequencing, expression microarrays and whole-exome sequencing were combined in the study across five regions of each liver tumor, with adjacent normal tissue and blood also included. The paper's findings and limits, for the study overall: Only five patients were included in the study, and the authors note that the findings should be validated in a larger study. Since the samples were bulk and unsorted, there was no way to compare CD4+ and CD8+ T cell repertoires. Only the TCR beta chain was sequenced, which likely underestimates true repertoire diversity because unpaired alpha chains were not captured. The top 250 clones made up a significantly larger repertoire fraction in tumors than in blood (p = 0.039). Consistent with antigen-driven expansion, pairs of tumor regions showed higher repertoire overlap (mean about 36%) than either tumor-adjacent pairs (approximately 17%) or tumor-blood pairs (about 15%).

Recombination linked TRBV10-2 to TRBJ2-7, with the D gene uncertain. The receptor comes from a man between 40 and 49 years old with primary liver carcinoma and hepatitis B virus infection. The specimen sequenced was tumor-adjacent normal liver tissue. For the CDR3, the sequence is CPSSECPTYEQYF. The DNA is TGCCCCAGCAGTGAATGCCCGACCTACGAGCAGTACTTC.